These T cell receptor beta chains were read from a single sample in a study of blood T cell repertoires in COVID-19. Measured with immunoSEQ multiplex PCR; TCRdb has only the in-frame clones, and not every one. Among 120,000 to 150,000 clones listed, approximately 80% were seen once. Source material: peripheral blood. The receptor set was obtained from a man aged 60-69 years with active or convalescent COVID-19. Both conserved end residues are part of each CDR3. A D gene is named only where the DNA matches it firmly. Where a row states a size, it is once, few, many or the class of an expanded clone; other rows omit it.

J,D,size,V,CDR3,DNA
TRBJ2-2,TRBD2,.,TRBV7-3,CASSSLGLAGGELFF,TGTGCCAGCAGCTCGTTGGGACTAGCGGGCGGGGAGCTGTTTTTT
TRBJ1-2,.,.,TRBV28,CASSNRRPGRLYGYTF,TGTGCCAGCAGTAATAGACGCCCGGGTCGGCTTTATGGCTACACCTTC
TRBJ1-5,TRBD1,few,TRBV10-3,CAISDGTGWNNQPQHF,TGTGCCATCAGTGATGGGACAGGGTGGAACAATCAGCCCCAGCATTTT
TRBJ2-7,TRBD1,.,TRBV5-1,CASRSTGTSYEQYF,TGCGCCAGCAGGTCGACAGGGACCTCCTACGAGCAGTACTTC
TRBJ1-5,TRBD1,.,TRBV6-5,CASSQTGVGNQPQHF,TGTGCCAGCAGTCAGACAGGGGTAGGCAATCAGCCCCAGCATTTT
TRBJ2-1,TRBD2,.,TRBV19,CASRLSGSSYNEQFF,TGTGCCAGTAGACTTAGCGGGAGCTCCTACAATGAGCAGTTCTTC
TRBJ2-1,TRBD2,.,TRBV19,CASSRRLAGEGNEQFF,TGTGCCAGTAGTCGCCGACTAGCGGGAGAGGGGAATGAGCAGTTCTTC
TRBJ1-1,TRBD1,few,TRBV11-3,CASSLRQGRNTEAFF,TGTGCCAGCAGTTTACGACAGGGACGAAACACTGAAGCTTTCTTT
TRBJ1-2,TRBD1,.,TRBV28,CASSSAGQGVDYGYTF,TGTGCCAGCAGTTCAGCCGGACAGGGGGTCGACTATGGCTACACCTTC
TRBJ1-4,.,once,TRBV6-1,CASSEWRVGEKLFF,TGTGCCAGCAGTGAATGGAGGGTGGGTGAAAAACTGTTTTTT
TRBJ2-2,TRBD1,.,TRBV19,CASSTGGGTGELFF,TGTGCCAGCTCGACAGGGGGAGGCACCGGGGAGCTGTTTTTT
TRBJ1-3,TRBD1,.,TRBV28,CASRTGEVNTIYF,TGTGCCAGCAGGACAGGGGAAGTAAACACCATATATTTT
TRBJ1-4,TRBD1,.,TRBV5-4,CASSLLQGGNEKLFF,TGTGCCAGCAGCTTACTACAGGGGGGTAATGAAAAACTGTTTTTT
TRBJ1-2,.,.,TRBV6-5,CASSTLTGLNYGYTF,TGTGCCAGCAGTACCTTGACAGGACTGAACTATGGCTACACCTTC
TRBJ2-4,TRBD2,once,TRBV4-3,CASSQDSGSGAKNIQYF,TGCGCCAGCAGCCAAGATAGCGGGTCGGGAGCCAAAAACATTCAGTACTTC
TRBJ1-2,TRBD1,.,TRBV10-3,CAISLHRDRGTGYGYTF,TGTGCCATCAGTTTACACCGGGACAGGGGTACGGGCTATGGCTACACCTTC
TRBJ1-3,.,few,TRBV18,CASSPSGRLRNTIYF,TGTGCCAGCTCACCTTCAGGGCGTCTGAGGAACACCATATATTTT
TRBJ2-1,.,.,TRBV5-1,CASSSSNEQFF,TGCGCCAGCAGCTCCAGCAATGAGCAGTTCTTC
TRBJ1-5,.,.,TRBV6-1,CASSEFGPRPQHF,TGTGCCAGCAGTGAATTTGGGCCCCGGCCCCAGCATTTT
TRBJ2-1,.,.,TRBV6-5,CASSYSELGGSPSQFF,TGTGCCAGCAGTTACAGCGAATTGGGAGGATCACCATCGCAGTTCTTC
TRBJ2-7,.,.,TRBV5-1,CASSLAGGTVTYEQYF,TGCGCCAGCAGCTTGGCAGGGGGGACAGTAACCTACGAGCAGTACTTC
TRBJ2-3,.,.,TRBV6-2/TRBV6-3,CASSPQGPSKDTQYF,TGTGCCAGCAGTCCACAGGGACCCTCCAAGGATACGCAGTATTTT
TRBJ2-7,TRBD2,.,TRBV5-5,CASSVRLAGYYEQYF,TGTGCCAGCAGCGTTCGACTAGCGGGTTACTACGAGCAGTACTTC
TRBJ2-2,.,.,TRBV7-2,CASSSRRSTGELFF,TGTGCCAGCAGCTCGAGAAGAAGCACCGGGGAGCTGTTTTTT
TRBJ2-5,.,.,TRBV11-3,CASSTGQKETQYF,TGTGCCAGCAGCACCGGACAGAAGGAGACCCAGTACTTC
TRBJ2-1,.,.,TRBV19,CASSAVHSGSYNEQFF,TGTGCCAGTAGTGCCGTCCACAGCGGCTCCTACAATGAGCAGTTCTTC
TRBJ2-2,TRBD2,few,TRBV5-1,CASSFLAADTGELFF,TGCGCCAGCAGCTTTCTAGCGGCGGACACCGGGGAGCTGTTTTTT
TRBJ2-2,TRBD1,.,TRBV11-2,CASSFFGTAKTGELFF,TGTGCCAGCAGCTTTTTCGGGACAGCTAAAACCGGGGAGCTGTTTTTT
TRBJ2-4,TRBD2,.,TRBV19,CASSVRLANAKNIQYF,TGTGCCAGTAGTGTCAGACTAGCGAATGCCAAAAACATTCAGTACTTC
TRBJ1-2,.,.,TRBV4-1,CASSSQDSLGGYTF,TGCGCCAGCAGCTCCCAGGATTCACTGGGTGGCTACACCTTC
TRBJ1-1,.,few,TRBV29-1,CSVLKTGMNTEAFF,TGCAGCGTTCTGAAGACAGGTATGAACACTGAAGCTTTCTTT
TRBJ1-5,.,few,TRBV27,CASGGDLQPQHF,TGTGCCAGCGGGGGGGACCTTCAGCCCCAGCATTTT
TRBJ1-1,.,.,TRBV28,CASTPGRGGRNTEAFF,TGTGCCAGCACCCCGGGGAGGGGAGGGCGGAACACTGAAGCTTTCTTT
TRBJ2-5,.,.,TRBV28,CASGGGGRETQYF,TGTGCCAGCGGGGGCGGGGGACGAGAGACCCAGTACTTC
TRBJ2-3,TRBD2,few,TRBV7-2,CASSLGNLAGTDTQYF,TGTGCCAGCAGCTTAGGAAATCTAGCGGGCACAGATACGCAGTATTTT
TRBJ2-7,.,.,TRBV9,CASSVGRSQHYEQYF,TGTGCCAGCAGCGTAGGTCGCTCACAACACTACGAGCAGTACTTC
TRBJ1-5,.,.,TRBV12-3/TRBV12-4,CASSLTEGPQHF,TGTGCCAGCAGTTTAACTGAGGGGCCCCAGCATTTT
TRBJ2-2,TRBD2,once,TRBV5-1,CASRGSGRRTGELFF,TGCGCCAGCAGGGGTAGCGGGAGGAGAACCGGGGAGCTGTTTTTT
TRBJ1-1,.,.,TRBV19,CASSMGGGTEAFF,TGTGCCAGTAGTATGGGGGGGGGCACTGAAGCTTTCTTT
TRBJ1-4,TRBD1,.,TRBV3-1/TRBV3-2,CASSHFTGELFF,TGTGCCAGCAGCCACTTTACAGGGGAACTGTTTTTT
TRBJ2-6,.,.,TRBV5-1,CASSMGGSGANVLTF,TGCGCCAGCAGTATGGGGGGTTCTGGGGCCAACGTCCTGACTTTC
TRBJ2-1,TRBD2,few,TRBV15,CATSRGTSGRYNEQFF,TGTGCCACCAGCAGAGGAACTAGCGGACGCTACAATGAGCAGTTCTTC
TRBJ2-1,TRBD2,.,TRBV6-6,CASSYSKGSGGREQFF,TGTGCCAGCAGTTACTCGAAGGGTAGCGGGGGGCGGGAGCAGTTCTTC
TRBJ2-7,.,few,TRBV19,CASSNGVEQYF,TGTGCCAGTAGTAACGGGGTCGAGCAGTACTTC
TRBJ1-4,TRBD1,once,TRBV6-5,CASSYGQGSEKLFF,TGTGCCAGCAGTTACGGACAGGGGAGTGAAAAACTGTTTTTT
TRBJ2-7,.,.,TRBV11-2,CASSLDGAASYEQYF,TGTGCCAGCAGCTTAGATGGGGCAGCCTCCTACGAGCAGTACTTC
TRBJ2-7,.,.,TRBV3-1/TRBV3-2,CASSQLQVFYEQYF,TGTGCCAGCAGCCAACTTCAGGTCTTCTACGAGCAGTACTTC
TRBJ2-6,TRBD1,.,TRBV28,CASSPSGQGRPGANVLTF,TGTGCCAGCAGCCCCTCTGGACAGGGGCGACCTGGGGCCAACGTCCTGACTTTC
TRBJ1-6,.,.,TRBV5-1,CASSLADSNSPLHF,TGCGCCAGCAGCTTGGCCGACAGCAATTCACCCCTCCACTTT
TRBJ1-4,.,.,TRBV15,CATSRERGGGRKLFF,TGTGCCACCAGCAGAGAGAGGGGGGGAGGCCGAAAACTGTTTTTT
TRBJ1-2,TRBD1,.,TRBV28,CASSVQRTGGSYGYTF,TGTGCCAGCAGTGTTCAAAGGACAGGGGGGAGCTATGGCTACACCTTC
TRBJ1-6,.,.,TRBV4-2,CASSQVQGNNSPLHF,TGTGCCAGCAGCCAAGTCCAGGGCAATAATTCACCCCTCCACTTT
TRBJ2-1,.,.,TRBV5-1,CASSLEGEQFF,TGCGCCAGCAGCTTAGAGGGTGAGCAGTTCTTC
TRBJ1-2,.,.,TRBV28,CASSLSQGLGGYTF,TGTGCCAGCAGTTTATCCCAGGGTCTGGGGGGCTACACCTTC
TRBJ1-4,TRBD1,few,TRBV6-2/TRBV6-3,CASTPGQGRLDEKLFF,TGTGCCAGCACCCCCGGACAGGGGAGACTTGATGAAAAACTGTTTTTT